This T cell receptor (beta chain) was recovered during a study of shared clonotypes between healthy human individuals. Study-wide points: Rarefaction showed that sequencing of sorted subsets was incomplete (despite large depth).

A word on this clone: What it binds is not known.

In germline, CDR1 is SGHAT, CDR2 FQNNGV. The CDR3 contains 19 residues. Method: immunoSEQ multiplex PCR; TCRdb's copy keeps in-frame clones and lacks some. The data show roughly 500,000 clones, almost 97% seen once. The V gene is TRBV11-2, the J gene TRBJ2-5; TRBD2 agrees at 13 bases. The J call may be wrong; the DNA end is better matched by TRBJ2-7. The origin of this receptor is a woman in her 30s in good health. Sequenced material: naive CD4+ T cells sorted from blood. Subset specified: CD45RA+ positively selected. CDR3 in DNA: TGTGCCAGCAGCCCTGGGACTAGCGGGAAGGAATGGCATTACGGCGAGCAGTACTTC. This encodes CASSPGTSGKEWHYGEQYF.